The T cell receptor (beta chain) described here comes from a study of neoadjuvant anti-PD-1 for oral cavity cancer. Assay used: immunoSEQ multiplex PCR; TCRdb lists only in-frame clones, some missing. The repertoire has about 16,000 clones, more than 70% of them found once; the top ten carry about 3%. Whole-study results and caveats: TCR analyses covered only a few patients per response group.

Germline lookup yields CDR1 LNHNV and CDR2 YYDKDF (reference sequence). The CDR3 is 12 amino acids. V shed 6 bases and J shed 0 bases, with 2 bases lying between them. A remark on this clone: Its matching antigen is unknown.

The chain joins TRBV15 to TRBJ1-4, with D uncertain. This material consisted of PBMCs, taken before nivolumab (anti-PD-1) treatment. The TCR originated in a person aged 35 to 85 with oral cavity squamous cell carcinoma. The CDR3 here is CATRATNEKLFF. The CDR3 nucleotides read TGTGCCACCAGGGCAACTAATGAAAAACTGTTTTTT.